Below, 18 T cell receptor beta chains from the same sample are listed, as sequenced in a study of CD8+ T cells in alopecia areata. This sample's treatment: oral pan-JAK inhibitor, 5-10 mg twice daily. Reverse transcription of extracted RNA yielded cDNA, which provided the sequencing template. TCRdb's table, derived via immunoSEQ multiplex PCR, lists solely in-frame clones and lacks some. The sample consists of 95,000 to 100,000 clones, just under 60% of them appearing once. This sample comprised CD8+ T cells sorted from blood, obtained at week 56, from a patient treated with tofacitinib. The receptors derive from a human donor with alopecia areata.

The CDR3 nucleotides read TGTGCCAGCAGCCCGGTGGTTAATGGCTACACCTTC. This gives the protein CASSPVVNGYTF. The V gene is TRBV7-9, the J gene TRBJ1-2; D gene unclear. CDR1 and CDR2 from the germline V gene are SEHNR and FQNEAQ (reference sequence). This CDR3 region has 12 residues. Trimming removed 5 bases at V and 6 bases at J, with 10 bases between.

The chain couples TRBV6-5 to TRBJ1-3, with D unclear. The germline gives CDR1 MNHEY, CDR2 SVGAGI. The length of the CDR3 is 14 residues. The V end lost 0 bases, the J end lost 2 bases, and 5 bases lay between the germline ends. In nucleotides, the CDR3 is TGTGCCAGCAGTTACTCTAGCCCTGGAAACACCATATATTTT. Protein: CASSYSSPGNTIYF.

The chain employs TRBV5-1 and TRBJ2-1, with D hard to call. Trimming left V 3 bases short and J 0 bases short, with 28 bases between. The CDR3 is made up of 21 amino acids. Germline V CDR1 and CDR2: SGHRS, YFSETQ. CDR3 sequence: CASSSISWVLNSPSSYNEQFF. The DNA for the CDR3 is TGCGCCAGCAGCTCCATAAGTTGGGTACTAAACTCTCCGAGCTCCTACAATGAGCAGTTCTTC.

The chain carries TRBV28 and TRBJ2-6; the D gene could be TRBD1 or TRBD2 (6 bases each). V lost 2 bases, J lost 3 bases, and 11 bases lay in between. Germline V CDR1 and CDR2: MDHEN, SYDVKM. This CDR3 has 16 residues. CDR3 sequence reads: CASSLRGHVGANVLTF. As DNA, the CDR3 is TGTGCCAGCAGTTTACGGGGGCACGTTGGGGCCAACGTCCTGACTTTC.

This clone was seen a few times. The chain combines TRBV29-1 with TRBJ2-2; 10 bases are a match to TRBD1. This CDR3 is built from 14 residues. Trimming at V came to 4 bases and at J to 8 bases, leaving 7 bases not matched to a gene. CDR1 and CDR2 (germline): SQVTM, ANQGSEA. The DNA for the CDR3 is TGCAGCGTTGTGACAGGGGGCGCGTCGGGGGAGCTGTTTTTT. Protein sequence: CSVVTGGASGELFF.

The V call is TRBV2, the J call TRBJ2-1, with a weak D call TRBD1 (7 bases). CDR1 SNHLY and CDR2 FYNNEI come from the germline V gene. Trimming took off 10 bases at V and 6 bases at J, with 19 bases between the two ends. CDR3 length: 14 residues. The CDR3 region has the DNA TGTGCCACGGGCGGGACAGAGGAGACCAATGAGCAGTTCTTC. This gives the protein CATGGTEETNEQFF.

The chain carries TRBV9 and TRBJ2-7; weak D call: TRBD1 (6 bases). The V gene lost 0 bases and the J gene lost 3 bases, with 10 bases spanning the gap. The CDR3 consists of 14 residues. Germline CDR1 SGDLS, CDR2 YYNGEE. In DNA form, the CDR3 reads TGTGCCAGCAGCGTAGCTGGACAGAACTACGAGCAGTACTTC. This translates into CASSVAGQNYEQYF. The full variable domain, its missing parts supplied by reference TRBV9 and TRBJ2-7, is DSGVTQTPKHLITATGQRVTLRCSPRSGDLSVYWYQQSLDQGLQFLIQYYNGEERAKGNILERFSAQQFPDLHSELNLSSLELGDSALYFCASSVAGQNYEQYFGPGTRLTVT.

The chain has TRBV7-9 and TRBJ2-5; D is perhaps TRBD2 (6 bases). Per the germline V gene, CDR1 is SEHNR and CDR2 is FQNEAQ (reference sequence). This CDR3 region has 15 residues. The V and J ends lost 2 bases and 4 bases respectively, with 14 bases between them. The CDR3 DNA reads TGTGCCAGCAGCTTAACAGCTTCGCGGGGAGAGACCCAGTACTTC. Its protein is CASSLTASRGETQYF.

The chain has TRBV7-9 and TRBJ2-7, with 11 bases that match TRBD1. V lost 6 bases, J lost 2 bases, and 6 bases stayed unmatched. CDR1 and CDR2 (germline): SEHNR, FQNEAQ (reference sequence). This CDR3 has 15 amino acids. CDR3 residues: CASRPGTGGTYEQYF. In DNA form, the CDR3 reads TGTGCCAGCAGACCAGGGACAGGGGGAACCTACGAGCAGTACTTC. Together with reference TRBV7-9 and TRBJ2-7, the CDR3 gives the full variable domain: DTGVSQNPRHKITKRGQNVTFRCDPISEHNRLYWYRQTLGQGPEFLTYFQNEAQLEKSRLLSDRFSAERPKGSFSTLEIQRTEQGDSAMYLCASRPGTGGTYEQYFGPGTRLTVT.

This clone was seen a handful of times. The chain carries TRBV5-8 and TRBJ2-1; D might be TRBD1 or TRBD2, each matching 5 bases. Looked up from germline, CDR1 is SGHTS and CDR2 is YDEGEE. The V gene lost 2 bases and the J gene lost 9 bases, with 18 bases spanning the gap. The CDR3 extends over 15 amino acids. CDR3 DNA: TGTGCCAGCAGCTTCAATCTAGCAGGGTCGGGTGAGCAGTTCTTC. The encoded protein is CASSFNLAGSGEQFF.

This clone was seen more than once but under ten times. The chain employs TRBV5-1 and TRBJ1-2; D gene uncertain. The germline V gene has CDR1 SGHRS and CDR2 YFSETQ. Trimming left V 7 bases short and J 0 bases short, with 13 bases between. CDR3 length: 14 amino acids. The CDR3 loop is CASSSRGANYGYTF. Here the CDR3 DNA reads TGCGCCAGCTCCTCCCGGGGAGCTAACTATGGCTACACCTTC.

This chain joins TRBV5-1 and TRBJ1-1; TRBD1 might be the D (6 bases). CDR3 length equals 15 residues. Germline CDR1 reads SGHRS; CDR2 reads YFSETQ. Trimming removed 4 bases from V and 3 bases from J, with 16 bases in between. The CDR3 sequence: CASSPTTGMDTEAFF. CDR3 DNA sequence: TGCGCCAGCAGCCCTACTACAGGGATGGACACTGAAGCTTTCTTT.

This clone was counted a single time. CDR3 DNA sequence: TGCGCCAGCAGACCCCAGGGAGGGAGGACTGAAGCTTTCTTT. Translated, it gives CASRPQGGRTEAFF. This rearrangement joins TRBV5-1 to TRBJ1-1, with D possibly being TRBD1 (5 bases). Trimming took off 5 bases at V and 5 bases at J, with 16 bases between the two ends. Germline V CDR1 and CDR2: SGHRS, YFSETQ. The CDR3 runs to 14 residues. Combining the CDR3 with reference TRBV5-1 and TRBJ1-1 gives the whole variable domain KAGVTQTPRYLIKTRGQQVTLSCSPISGHRSVSWYQQTPGQGLQFLFEYFSETQRNKGNFPGRFSGRQFSNSRSEMNVSTLELGDSALYLCASRPQGGRTEAFFGQGTRLTVV.

The rearrangement joins TRBV19 to TRBJ2-7; TRBD1 matches 9 bases. CDR1 LNHDA and CDR2 SQIVND come from the germline V gene (reference sequence). The V and J ends lost 3 bases and 2 bases, in that order; junction bases with no gene match: 5. CDR3 size: 15 residues. CDR3 protein: CASSILNRGPYEQYF. As DNA, the CDR3 is TGTGCCAGTAGTATCCTCAACAGGGGGCCCTACGAGCAGTACTTC.

The chain couples TRBV9 to TRBJ2-5; D is possibly TRBD2 (6 bases). Germline CDR1 is SGDLS and CDR2 is YYNGEE. The V end lost 4 bases, the J end lost 1 base, and 14 bases lay between the germline ends. CDR3 size: 15 residues. CDR3 region: CASSHTGGTQETQYF. The CDR3, as DNA: TGTGCCAGCAGCCACACCGGCGGGACCCAAGAGACCCAGTACTTC.

The rearrangement uses TRBV2 and TRBJ2-1; 14 bases match TRBD2. With V trimmed by 6 bases and J by 7 bases, 2 bases remained unmatched. CDR3 length: 14 residues. Looked up from germline, CDR1 is SNHLY and CDR2 is FYNNEI. CDR3 in DNA: TGTGCCAGCAGCCGACTAGCGGGGGGGAATGAGCAGTTCTTC. The encoded protein is CASSRLAGGNEQFF.

This rearrangement joins TRBV6-4 to TRBJ2-2, with 8 nucleotides matching TRBD2. CDR3 size: 15 residues. With V trimmed by 2 bases and J by 5 bases, 4 bases remained unmatched. CDR1 MRHNA and CDR2 SNTAGT come from the germline V gene. For the CDR3, the DNA is TGTGCCAGCAGTGACCCCCGGGAGGGAACCGGGGAGCTGTTTTTT. Residues: CASSDPREGTGELFF.

The chain joins TRBV4-1 to TRBJ1-6, with a weak D call TRBD1 (6 bases). Trimming cost V 0 bases and J 6 bases, with 12 bases left between them. The CDR3 has 16 residues. Germline assignment: CDR1 MGHRA and CDR2 YSYEKL. This CDR3 reads CASSQDGPGANSPLHF. In DNA, the CDR3 is TGCGCCAGCAGCCAAGATGGGCCAGGGGCTAATTCACCCCTCCACTTT.